This TCR beta chain derives from a study of control samples from healthy donors and cancer patients. Germline V gives CDR1 LGHDT, CDR2 YNNKEL (reference sequence). J was trimmed by 6 bases and V by 6 bases; bases with no gene match: 11. CDR3 length equals 15 residues. Method: immunoSEQ multiplex PCR; TCRdb's copy keeps in-frame clones and lacks some. The sample carries some 99,000 clones, around 88% recorded once. The TCR originated in a woman between 50 and 59 years old in good health. Input material: blood. The chain is built from TRBV3-1 (or the pseudogene TRBV3-2) and TRBJ2-1; TRBD1 matches 7 bases. The CDR3 here is CASSLGTARGNEQFF. The CDR3 DNA sequence: TGTGCCAGCAGTCTCGGGACAGCCAGGGGCAATGAGCAGTTCTTC.